The 23 T cell receptor beta chains listed next were all sequenced from one sample in a study of T cell clonality in common variable immunodeficiency. Here immunoSEQ multiplex PCR was the method, and the copy in TCRdb shows in-frame clones only, minus some. The data show more than 55,000 clones, with none appearing a single time. The specimen sequenced was peripheral blood mononuclear cells. The receptors were sampled from a person aged 18-70 years in good health.

Of note for this clone: The read terminates 3 residues before the CDR3 end, so the remaining end is supplied by the germline J gene. The genes are TRBV10-2 and TRBJ1-5, with TRBD1 as a possible D gene (6 bases). Trimming cost V 6 bases and J 7 bases, with 16 bases left between them. The CDR3 contains 14 residues. Germline CDR1 is WSHSY and CDR2 is SAAADI. The part of the CDR3 DNA that was read is TGCGCCAGCAGCCCTACAGGGATGTTCCAGCCC. Protein sequence: CASSPTGMFQP. The full CDR3 reads CASSPTGMFQPQHF.

This clone was detected many times. The CDR3 is cut off 3 residues early in the read; its end comes from the germline J gene. The V and J genes are TRBV18 and TRBJ2-5, with D perhaps matching TRBD1 (5 bases). In germline, CDR1 is KGHSH, CDR2 LQKENI. The CDR3 extends over 13 amino acids. The V and J ends lost 3 bases and 4 bases respectively, with 9 bases between them. The sequenced CDR3 bases are TGTGCCAGCTCACCGGGGCATGGAGAGACC. It is translated as CASSPGHGET. The whole CDR3 protein is CASSPGHGETQYF. The full variable domain, its missing parts supplied by reference TRBV18 and TRBJ2-5, is NAGVMQNPRHLVRRRGQEARLRCSPMKGHSHVYWYRQLPEEGLKFMVYLQKENIIDESGMPKERFSAEFPKEGPSILRIQQVVRGDSAAYFCASSPGHGETQYFGPGTRLLVL.

This clone has a count of ten or more. The read halts 3 residues ahead of the CDR3 end, with the missing end drawn from the germline J gene. The genes are TRBV7-2 and TRBJ2-7; 9 bases line up with TRBD2. The ends lost 6 bases at V and 3 bases at J; junction bases unmatched: 6. The CDR3 has 14 residues. In germline, CDR1 is SGHTA, CDR2 FQGNSA. The covered CDR3 bases are TGTGCCAGCAGTCGACTAGCGGCCGACTACGAG. Residues: CASSRLAADYE. The whole CDR3 sequence reads CASSRLAADYEQYF.

This clone was counted at least ten times. The read terminates 3 residues ahead of where the CDR3 ends, so the germline J gene completes it. This rearrangement joins TRBV20-1 to TRBJ2-1; 12 bases fit TRBD2. The trim removed 6 bases at V and 4 bases at J, leaving 4 bases unmatched. This CDR3 region has 14 residues. Germline V gives CDR1 DFQATT, CDR2 SNEGSKA (reference sequence). CDR3 DNA, as far as it was read: TGCAGTGCCAGGACTAGCGGGAAATACAATGAG. It encodes CSARTSGKYNE. The CDR3 in full is CSARTSGKYNEQFF.

This clone was seen at least ten times. The sequence runs out 3 residues before the end of the CDR3; the remainder is reconstructed from the germline J gene. The chain employs TRBV7-9 and TRBJ2-7; no firm D call. Germline assignment: CDR1 SEHNR and CDR2 FQNEAQ (reference sequence). V dropped 5 bases and J dropped 1 base, with 9 bases sitting between them. The CDR3 runs to 13 residues. The covered CDR3 bases are TGTGCCAGCAGCCCCCCTAGGTCCTACGAG. Translation: CASSPPRSYE. The entire CDR3 sequence reads CASSPPRSYEQYF.

This clone was recorded many times. The sequenced fragment ends 3 residues before the CDR3 boundary, so the rest is inferred from the germline J gene. The chain carries TRBV28 and TRBJ2-3, with D uncertain. V lost 5 bases to trimming and J lost 7 bases, with 16 bases between them. Germline CDR1 is MDHEN and CDR2 is SYDVKM. The CDR3 extends over 14 amino acids. CDR3 bases read: TGTGCCAGCAGTCCCGCCCGGGTATTGAATACG. It translates to CASSPARVLNT. The CDR3 in its entirety is CASSPARVLNTQYF.

This clone was detected many times. Coverage ceases 3 residues before the CDR3 finishes, and the germline J gene fills in the end. The rearrangement uses TRBV7-2 and TRBJ2-1, with 7 bases that match TRBD1. V lost 3 bases and J lost 8; bases outside the gene matches: 10. The CDR3 covers 15 residues. Germline-derived CDR1 and CDR2 are SGHTA and FQGNSA. The sequenced part of the CDR3 DNA is TGTGCCAGCAGCTTTGAGGGGGCGAGCGTCGATGAG. Translating gives CASSFEGASVDE. The CDR3 reads in full as CASSFEGASVDEQFF.

This clone was observed at least ten times. The sequenced fragment ends 3 residues before the CDR3 boundary, so the rest is inferred from the germline J gene. The chain couples TRBV5-1 to TRBJ2-5; 10 bases line up with TRBD1. The V segment lost 0 bases and the J segment 3 bases; nucleotides outside the gene matches: 2. In germline, CDR1 is SGHRS, CDR2 YFSETQ. The CDR3 consists of 15 residues. CDR3 residues: CASSLAGTGEETQYF. CDR3 DNA (partial): TGCGCCAGCAGCTTGGCCGGGACAGGGGAAGAGACC.

At least ten counts were recorded for this clone. The read terminates 3 residues before the CDR3 end, so the remaining end is supplied by the germline J gene. The chain combines TRBV5-1 with TRBJ2-4; D perhaps matches TRBD1 (6 bases). The CDR3 consists of 14 residues. Trimming shortened V by 4 bases and J by 6 bases, and 14 bases separated the two germline ends. Germline CDR1 reads SGHRS; CDR2 reads YFSETQ. The CDR3 reads CASSRGQSRNIQYF. The DNA read from the CDR3 is TGCGCCAGCAGCCGCGGACAGAGCCGAAACATT.

This clone was counted ten times or more. The CDR3 is cut off 3 residues early in the read; its end comes from the germline J gene. The chain couples TRBV10-1 to TRBJ1-6, with a possible D match to TRBD1 (6 bases). Trimming cost V 8 bases and J 6 bases, with 11 bases left between them. This CDR3 contains 13 residues. Germline CDR1 reads WNHNN; CDR2 reads SYGVQD (reference sequence). The CDR3 DNA, read in part, is TGCGCCAGCGGAGACAGGATTAATTCACCC. This sequence encodes CASGDRINSP. The CDR3 reads in full as CASGDRINSPLHF.

This clone was found many times. The observed sequence ends 3 residues before the CDR3 terminus, with the missing tail filled in from the germline J gene. The chain joins TRBV20-1 to TRBJ2-1; 7 bases line up with TRBD2. The CDR3 runs 16 residues. The trim removed 3 bases at V and 2 bases at J, leaving 10 bases unmatched. Germline V gene lookup returns CDR1 DFQATT and CDR2 SNEGSKA (reference sequence). CDR3 residues: CSASFAGEETYNEQFF. Partial CDR3 DNA: TGCAGTGCTAGTTTTGCGGGAGAGGAAACCTACAATGAG.

This clone was seen repeatedly, ten times or more. Coverage ceases 3 residues before the CDR3 finishes, and the germline J gene fills in the end. J is TRBJ1-2 and V is TRBV12-3 or TRBV12-4; tentative D call: TRBD1 (6 bases). V lost 10 bases, J lost 3 bases, and 12 bases lay in between. This CDR3 has 12 amino acids. CDR3: CATLDRYYGYTF. The covered CDR3 bases are TGTGCCACCCTAGACAGGTACTATGGC.

This clone was recorded at least ten times. The read falls 3 residues short of the CDR3 end, and the missing part is taken from the germline J gene. This rearrangement joins TRBV20-1 to TRBJ2-1, with D possibly matching TRBD1 (6 bases). Trimming cost V 6 bases and J 4 bases, with 13 bases left between them. The CDR3 loop spans 13 amino acids. The germline V gene has CDR1 DFQATT and CDR2 SNEGSKA (reference sequence). The DNA read from the CDR3 is TGCAGTGCCTCGGGACACACTTACAATGAG. Its protein is CSASGHTYNE. The whole CDR3 protein is CSASGHTYNEQFF.

This clone was recorded at least ten times. Read sequence stops 3 residues before the CDR3 end, and the germline J gene provides the missing end. The chain combines TRBV3-1 (or the pseudogene TRBV3-2) with TRBJ2-7, with 10 bases identical to TRBD2. The CDR3 totals 17 residues. J was trimmed by 0 bases and V by 4 bases; bases with no gene match: 9. Germline V CDR1 and CDR2: LGHDT, YNNKEL (reference sequence). The sequenced CDR3 bases are TGTGCCAGCAGCCCCATTTTTAGCGGGGGGTCCTCCTACGAG. Its protein product is CASSPIFSGGSSYE. The CDR3 reads in full as CASSPIFSGGSSYEQYF.

Many counts were recorded for this clone. The read ends 3 residues shy of where the CDR3 ends; the end is completed using the germline J gene. The V call is TRBV5-4, the J call TRBJ1-2; D is unresolved. The CDR3 consists of 13 residues. Between the trimmed V and J ends, which lost 0 bases and 2 bases, there was a span of 5 bases. Germline V lookup: CDR1 SGHNT, CDR2 YYREEE (reference sequence). This CDR3 reads CASSLDPNYGYTF. The sequenced CDR3 bases are TGTGCCAGCAGCTTGGATCCGAACTATGGC.

This clone has at least ten counts. The read halts 3 residues ahead of the CDR3 end, with the missing end drawn from the germline J gene. V usage is TRBV7-3 and J usage is TRBJ2-3, with D unresolved. V lost 2 bases to trimming and J lost 5 bases, with 14 bases between them. This CDR3 spans 15 amino acids. CDR1 is SGHTA, CDR2 FQGTGA, per germline. The part of the CDR3 DNA that was read is TGTGCCAGCAGCTTACAGTTTGGCCCCCAAGATACG. Its protein is CASSLQFGPQDT. The full CDR3 protein is CASSLQFGPQDTQYF.

This clone was picked up many times. From the germline J gene comes the end of the CDR3, since the read stops 3 residues before it. This chain connects TRBV7-9 to TRBJ2-5; 10 bases are shared with TRBD2. Germline values: CDR1 SEHNR, CDR2 FQNEAQ (reference sequence). J gave up 5 bases and V 5 bases, and 5 bases lay outside the gene matches. The CDR3 has 14 residues. The covered CDR3 bases are TGTGCCAGCAGCCCAGCGGGAGGGCCGGAGACC. Amino acids: CASSPAGGPET. The entire CDR3 protein reads CASSPAGGPETQYF.

This clone was detected ten times or more. Read coverage stops 3 residues before the CDR3 terminus; the germline J gene supplies the remainder. The chain combines TRBV20-1 with TRBJ2-5; the match to TRBD2 covers 9 bases. The CDR3 contains 17 residues. The V segment lost 0 bases and the J segment 4 bases; nucleotides outside the gene matches: 12. The germline V gene encodes CDR1 DFQATT and CDR2 SNEGSKA (reference sequence). The sequenced CDR3 bases are TGCAGTGCTAGAGATAGGTTGCGGGAGGGCCGCGCAGAGACC. It yields the protein CSARDRLREGRAET. The whole CDR3 is CSARDRLREGRAETQYF.

This clone was counted many times. The read ends 3 residues early relative to the CDR3; the germline J gene fills the gap. The chain joins TRBV10-3 to TRBJ2-1, with TRBD2 matching 12 bases. Per the germline V gene, CDR1 is ENHRY and CDR2 is SYGVKD. This CDR3 has 16 residues. Losses at the gene ends were 0 bases for V and 7 bases for J; bases not matched to a gene: 4. The part of the CDR3 DNA that was read is TGTGCCATCAGTGAGTCGACTAGCGGGAGTGGGAATGAG. Protein product: CAISESTSGSGNE. The whole CDR3 sequence is CAISESTSGSGNEQFF.

This clone was counted at least ten times. The read stops 3 residues short of the end of the CDR3; the missing end is completed from the germline J gene. The chain recombines TRBV2 with TRBJ1-1; 9 positions agree with TRBD1. The CDR3 loop spans 14 amino acids. With 5 bases clipped from V and 5 bases from J, the junction kept 6 bases outside the gene matches. Germline V lookup: CDR1 SNHLY, CDR2 FYNNEI. The CDR3 bases that were read are TGTGCCAGCAGTAACAGGGGGCTCTGGACTGAA. Translating gives CASSNRGLWTE. The CDR3 in full is CASSNRGLWTEAFF.

Ten or more counts support this clone. Read sequence stops 3 residues before the CDR3 end, and the germline J gene provides the missing end. This chain joins TRBV19 and TRBJ1-5; TRBD1 might be the D (5 bases). The V end lost 6 bases, the J end lost 0 bases, and 6 bases lay between the germline ends. The CDR3 sequence is 13 residues long. Germline V gives CDR1 LNHDA, CDR2 SQIVND (reference sequence). The sequenced part of the CDR3 DNA is TGTGCCAGTAGAGGGGTTAGCAATCAGCCC. Translated, it gives CASRGVSNQP. The CDR3 in full is CASRGVSNQPQHF.

This clone has ten or more counts. The read comes to an end 3 residues before the CDR3 does, leaving the germline J gene to fill in the end. The chain carries TRBV6-2 or TRBV6-3 and TRBJ2-7; TRBD2 aligns across 10 bases. Trimming at V came to 2 bases and at J to 5 bases, leaving 6 bases not matched to a gene. CDR1 MNHEY and CDR2 SVGEGT come from the germline V gene. The CDR3 is made up of 15 amino acids. CDR3 protein: CASSYPSGSADEQYF. The covered CDR3 bases are TGTGCCAGCAGTTACCCTAGCGGGAGCGCCGACGAG.

This clone showed up many times. The sequenced fragment ends 3 residues before the CDR3 boundary, so the rest is inferred from the germline J gene. The rearrangement joins TRBV19 to TRBJ2-7; D is perhaps TRBD1 (7 bases). Germline V gene sequence: CDR1 LNHDA, CDR2 SQIVND (reference sequence). V was shortened by 3 bases and J by 2 bases, with 14 bases between the two germline ends. The CDR3 runs 15 residues. The CDR3 loop is CASSIASRGAYEQYF. CDR3 DNA (partial): TGTGCCAGTAGTATCGCTAGCAGGGGGGCCTACGAG.